This record looks at one T cell receptor (beta chain) sequence and its context. The CDR3 loop spans 17 amino acids. Per the germline V gene, CDR1 is SGHAT and CDR2 is FQNNGV. Trimming cost V 2 bases and J 3 bases, with 18 bases left between them. The data derive from a study of metastatic and nonmetastatic thyroid tumors. Using MiXCR, TCRdb re-called clones from the PCR reads. The sample shows 30,000 to 40,000 clones, roughly 26% of them seen only once. Before thyroid surgery, none of the patients had received any treatment. The receptor's source is a female donor with papillary thyroid cancer or a benign thyroid nodule (not recorded which). Some clones in this sample may be carry-over from other donors' samples. The V gene is TRBV11-2, the J gene TRBJ2-3, with D perhaps TRBD1 or TRBD2 (5 bases each). Material: blood. The CDR3 sequence: CASSLSLCSGGTDTQYF. DNA for the CDR3: TGTGCCAGCAGCTTAAGTCTTTGCAGTGGGGGAACAGATACGCAGTATTTT.